A selection of T cell receptor beta chains follows, all from one sample in a study of blood T cells in healthy people across ages. TCRdb reprocessed the 5' RACE reads via MiXCR and lists one record per CDR3 protein. Of around 1.7 million distinct CDR3 sequences in the sample, roughly 30% are singletons; the top ten hold 6.5% to 8.5%. Sequenced input: blood. The receptors were sampled from a woman aged 30 to 39 in good health. Both conserved end residues are part of each CDR3. The D gene is left open where the match is weak. Part of the rows lack a size; the others show once, few, many or a class for expanded clones.

-,13,-,TRBV4-2,TRBJ1-1,TGTGCCAGCAGCCCAACAAACGGGGCTGAAGCTTTCTTT,CASSPTNGAEAFF
-,14,few,TRBV20-1,TRBJ2-7,TGCAGTGCTCTAAGGACGGGGGTCGGAAACGAGCAGTACTTC,CSALRTGVGNEQYF
-,13,-,TRBV7-2,TRBJ2-1,TGTGCCAGCAGCTTGGAGGGTTGGGGTGAGCAGTTCTTC,CASSLEGWGEQFF
TRBD1,14,many,TRBV7-2,TRBJ2-5,TGTGCCAGCAGCCGACAGGGGTACCAAGAGACCCAGTACTTC,CASSRQGYQETQYF
-,16,few,TRBV20-1,TRBJ2-3,TGCAGTGCTAGAGATCGACAGGAGAGACCCACAGATACGCAGTATTTT,CSARDRQERPTDTQYF
-,14,-,TRBV5-1,TRBJ2-3,TGCGCCAGCAGCTTGGCCGCTAAAGCGGATACGCAGTATTTT,CASSLAAKADTQYF
-,14,-,TRBV6-2/TRBV6-3,TRBJ2-7,TGTGCCAACAGTTACTCGTGGCAGCCCTACGAGCAGTACTTC,CANSYSWQPYEQYF
-,15,-,TRBV27,TRBJ2-7,TGTGCCAGCAGTTTGAAGCGGGCCAGTCCCTACAAGCAGTACTTC,CASSLKRASPYKQYF
TRBD1,15,-,TRBV5-1,TRBJ2-3,TGCGCCAGCAGCCCGGGACAGGGGGCGCGAGATTCGCAGTATTTT,CASSPGQGARDSQYF
TRBD1,14,many,TRBV20-1,TRBJ2-7,TGCAGTGCTAGAGAAGGACAGGGGAGGAACGAGCAGTACTTC,CSAREGQGRNEQYF
TRBD2,15,once,TRBV28,TRBJ2-1,TGTGCCAGCAGTTTTAAGGCGGGGGGCCGAAATGAGCAGTTCTTC,CASSFKAGGRNEQFF
-,14,few,TRBV6-1,TRBJ1-2,TGTGCCAGCAGTGAACGAGAGGGACGACGAGGCTACACCTTC,CASSEREGRRGYTF
-,15,few,TRBV10-3,TRBJ2-1,TGTGCCATCAGTGAGTCGATAGGTTCCCCCAATGAGCAGTTCTTC,CAISESIGSPNEQFF
-,13,-,TRBV15,TRBJ2-3,TGTGCCACCAGCCCACGACATGGGGATACGCAGTATTTT,CATSPRHGDTQYF
TRBD1,16,few,TRBV25-1,TRBJ1-4,TGTGCCAGCAGTATTCCCCCTGGACAGGGAGATGAAAAACTGTTTTTT,CASSIPPGQGDEKLFF
-,15,few,TRBV6-2/TRBV6-3,TRBJ2-1,TGTGCCAGCGGTTCGGGAGTTTTCTCCTACAATGAGCAGTTCTTC,CASGSGVFSYNEQFF
-,15,many,TRBV5-1,TRBJ2-7,TGCGCCAGCAGCTTGGCCGCCAGTAGCTCCTACGAGCAGTACTTC,CASSLAASSSYEQYF
-,15,few,TRBV7-3,TRBJ2-1,TGTGCCAGCAGCCGGGGCGGTAGTCGTCGCGATGAGCAGTTCTTC,CASSRGGSRRDEQFF
-,14,-,TRBV2,TRBJ2-7,TGTGCCAGCAGTGGGGGGCAGGGGTACTACGAGCAGTACTTC,CASSGGQGYYEQYF
-,15,-,TRBV5-1,TRBJ1-1,TGCGCCAGCAGCTTTACACCTGGAACGAACACTGAAGCTTTCTTT,CASSFTPGTNTEAFF
-,15,-,TRBV20-1,TRBJ2-1,TGCAGTGCTAGAGATGCAGCAGGGATCCACAATGAGCAGTTCTTC,CSARDAAGIHNEQFF
-,14,many,TRBV24-1,TRBJ2-7,TGTGCCACCAGTGATGCAATACCCCCCTACGAGCAGTACTTC,CATSDAIPPYEQYF
TRBD2,16,-,TRBV13,TRBJ2-1,TGTGCCAGCAGCACGCGAGCGGGGACTTACTACAATGAGCAGTTCTTC,CASSTRAGTYYNEQFF
-,15,many,TRBV4-1,TRBJ2-1,TGCGCCAGCAGCCAAGATGGGGGGGCGGGCAATGAGCAGTTCTTC,CASSQDGGAGNEQFF
TRBD2,15,-,TRBV13,TRBJ2-7,TGTGCCAGCAGCGAAGCGGGAGAGGGGGCCTACGAGCAGTACTTC,CASSEAGEGAYEQYF
TRBD1,16,many,TRBV6-6,TRBJ2-7,TGTGCCAGCAGACCCGACAGGGGTCAAGACTCCTACGAGCAGTACTTC,CASRPDRGQDSYEQYF
TRBD1,15,few,TRBV2,TRBJ1-5,TGTGCCAGCACCTGGGACAGCCTAAGCAATCAGCCCCAGCATTTT,CASTWDSLSNQPQHF
-,16,many,TRBV10-1,TRBJ2-3,TGCGCCAGCAGTGAGCCGGGGGCAGGTACCCAGGATACGCAGTATTTT,CASSEPGAGTQDTQYF
-,15,-,TRBV14,TRBJ1-5,TGTGCCAGCAGCCTTCAACGGGACACCCTCTGGCCCCAGCATTTT,CASSLQRDTLWPQHF
TRBD2,18,-,TRBV10-2,TRBJ2-5,TGCGCCAGCAGTTCTTATCGCGGGGGGCGAACCTTCGACGAGACCCAGTACTTC,CASSSYRGGRTFDETQYF
-,15,few,TRBV29-1,TRBJ1-1,TGCAGCGTTGAAGGCGAGGGCAGTGGCAACACTGAAGCTTTCTTT,CSVEGEGSGNTEAFF
-,15,-,TRBV28,TRBJ2-5,TGTGCCAGCAGTTTCCAAGGGACTGTCCAAGAGACCCAGTACTTC,CASSFQGTVQETQYF
TRBD2,15,-,TRBV9,TRBJ2-3,TGTGCCAGCAGCGTGACAGCGGGGTTCGGAGATACGCAGTATTTT,CASSVTAGFGDTQYF
TRBD2,14,many,TRBV6-2/TRBV6-3,TRBJ2-5,TGTGCCAGCCTACAAGCGGGACCGAAAGAGACCCAGTACTTC,CASLQAGPKETQYF
-,18,-,TRBV29-1,TRBJ2-7,TGCAGCGTCAGGGGGGGGCGGGACCTCCCCAGCTCCTACAATGAGCAGTACTTC,CSVRGGRDLPSSYNEQYF
-,13,few,TRBV12-3/TRBV12-4,TRBJ2-7,TGTGCCAGCAGTTTCACAGTTAGAGGCGAGCAGTACTTC,CASSFTVRGEQYF
TRBD2,12,few,TRBV27,TRBJ2-3,TGTGCCACAAGGACTAGCGGGGATACGCAGTATTTT,CATRTSGDTQYF
-,14,-,TRBV20-1,TRBJ1-1,TGCAGTGCTAGAGTCGGTGGGCTAGACACTGAAGCTTTCTTT,CSARVGGLDTEAFF
-,14,few,TRBV5-1,TRBJ1-1,TGCGCCAGCAGCACCCAGGGAGGCGACACTGAAGCTTTCTTT,CASSTQGGDTEAFF
TRBD2,14,-,TRBV5-1,TRBJ2-3,TGCGCCAGCAGCACCGGACTAGCAGAAGGTACGCAGTATTTT,CASSTGLAEGTQYF
-,14,-,TRBV2,TRBJ1-5,TGTGCCAGCAGTGAAAGTGCGCTACGGGTGCCCCAGCATTTT,CASSESALRVPQHF